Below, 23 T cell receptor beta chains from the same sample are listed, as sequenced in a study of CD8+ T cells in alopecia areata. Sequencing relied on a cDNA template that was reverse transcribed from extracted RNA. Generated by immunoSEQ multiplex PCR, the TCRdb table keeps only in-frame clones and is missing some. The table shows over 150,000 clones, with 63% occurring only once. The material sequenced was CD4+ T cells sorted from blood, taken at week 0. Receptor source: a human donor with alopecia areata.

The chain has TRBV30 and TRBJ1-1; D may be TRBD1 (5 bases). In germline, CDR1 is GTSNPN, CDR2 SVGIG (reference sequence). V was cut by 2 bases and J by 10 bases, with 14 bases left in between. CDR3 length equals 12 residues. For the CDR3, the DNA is TGTGCCTGGAGTCCCGGGGGGGTGGGAGCTTTCTTT. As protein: CAWSPGGVGAFF.

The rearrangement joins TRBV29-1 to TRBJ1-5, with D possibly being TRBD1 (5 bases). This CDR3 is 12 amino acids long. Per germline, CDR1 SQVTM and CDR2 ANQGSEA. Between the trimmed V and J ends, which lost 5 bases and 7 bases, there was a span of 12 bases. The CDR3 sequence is CSVKSGDQPQHF. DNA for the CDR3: TGCAGCGTTAAGTCCGGGGACCAGCCCCAGCATTTT.

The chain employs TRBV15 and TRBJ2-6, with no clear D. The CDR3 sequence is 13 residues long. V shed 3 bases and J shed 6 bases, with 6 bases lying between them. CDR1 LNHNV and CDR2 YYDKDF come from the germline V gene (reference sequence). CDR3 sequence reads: CATSSSQANVLTF. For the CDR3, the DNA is TGTGCCACCAGCAGCTCCCAGGCCAACGTCCTGACTTTC.

The CDR3 coding sequence is TGTGCCAGCAGCCAAGGTCCCTCGGGGGAGACCCAGTACTTC. Translation gives CASSQGPSGETQYF. The chain has TRBV4-2 and TRBJ2-5, with D possibly being TRBD2 (5 bases). The CDR3 has 14 amino acids. The V gene's germline CDR1 is LGHNA and CDR2 YNFKEQ. V was shortened by 1 base and J by 5 bases, with 11 bases between the two germline ends.

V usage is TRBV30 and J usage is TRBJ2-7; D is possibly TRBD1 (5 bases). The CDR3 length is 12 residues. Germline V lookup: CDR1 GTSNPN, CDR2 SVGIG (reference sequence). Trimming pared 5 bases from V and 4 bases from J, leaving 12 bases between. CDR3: CAWSDNPYEQYF. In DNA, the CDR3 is TGTGCCTGGTCGGACAACCCATACGAGCAGTACTTC.

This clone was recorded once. Here the CDR3 DNA reads TGCGCCAGCAGCCTCAGGTTTTCTGGGGCCAACGTCCTGACTTTC. Translated, it gives CASSLRFSGANVLTF. This chain connects TRBV5-1 to TRBJ2-6; D remains ambiguous. The CDR3 has 15 residues. Trimming shortened V by 4 bases and J by 1 base, and 9 bases separated the two germline ends. Germline CDR1 reads SGHRS; CDR2 reads YFSETQ. The variable domain in full, with the rest retrieved from reference TRBV5-1 and TRBJ2-6, is KAGVTQTPRYLIKTRGQQVTLSCSPISGHRSVSWYQQTPGQGLQFLFEYFSETQRNKGNFPGRFSGRQFSNSRSEMNVSTLELGDSALYLCASSLRFSGANVLTFGAGSRLTVL.

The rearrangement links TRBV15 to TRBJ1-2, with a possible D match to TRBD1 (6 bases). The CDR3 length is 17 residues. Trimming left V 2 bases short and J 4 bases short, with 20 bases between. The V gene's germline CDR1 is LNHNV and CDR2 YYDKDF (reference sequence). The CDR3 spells CATSRPSVSGTLYGYTF. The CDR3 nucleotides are TGTGCCACCAGCAGACCTTCTGTATCCGGGACACTCTATGGCTACACCTTC. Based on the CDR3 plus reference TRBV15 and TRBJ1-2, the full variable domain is DAMVIQNPRYQVTQFGKPVTLSCSQTLNHNVMYWYQQKSSQAPKLLFHYYDKDFNNEADTPDNFQSRRPNTSFCFLDIRSPGLGDTAMYLCATSRPSVSGTLYGYTFGSGTRLTVV.

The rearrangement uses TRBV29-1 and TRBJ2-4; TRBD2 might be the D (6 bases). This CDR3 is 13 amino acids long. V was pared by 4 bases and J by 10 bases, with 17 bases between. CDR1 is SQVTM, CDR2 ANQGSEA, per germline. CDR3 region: CSVVEWGDGIQYF. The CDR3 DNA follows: TGCAGCGTTGTAGAATGGGGGGATGGGATTCAGTACTTC.

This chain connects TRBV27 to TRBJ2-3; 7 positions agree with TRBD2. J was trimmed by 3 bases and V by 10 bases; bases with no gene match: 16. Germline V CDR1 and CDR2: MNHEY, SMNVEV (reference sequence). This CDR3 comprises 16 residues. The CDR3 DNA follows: TGTGCCACTTTAATCCAGCGGGGCGGGTATACAGATACGCAGTATTTT. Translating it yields CATLIQRGGYTDTQYF.

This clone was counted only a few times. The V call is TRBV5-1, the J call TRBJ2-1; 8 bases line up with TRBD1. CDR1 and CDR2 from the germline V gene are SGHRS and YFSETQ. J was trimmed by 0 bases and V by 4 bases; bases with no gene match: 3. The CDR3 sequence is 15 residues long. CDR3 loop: CASSRDRSSYNEQFF. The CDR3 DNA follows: TGCGCCAGCAGCCGGGACAGGAGCTCCTACAATGAGCAGTTCTTC.

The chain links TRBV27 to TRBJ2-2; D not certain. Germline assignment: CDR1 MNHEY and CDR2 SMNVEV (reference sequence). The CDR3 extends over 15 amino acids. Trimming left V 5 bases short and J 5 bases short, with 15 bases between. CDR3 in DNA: TGTGCCAGCAGTCCCCGAACGACCCGAACCGGGGAGCTGTTTTTT. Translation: CASSPRTTRTGELFF.

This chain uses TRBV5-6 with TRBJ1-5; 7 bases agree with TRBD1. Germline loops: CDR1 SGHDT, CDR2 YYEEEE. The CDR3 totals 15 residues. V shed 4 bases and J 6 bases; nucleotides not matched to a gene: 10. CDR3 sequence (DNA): TGTGCCAGCAGCGTGACAGGGATTGGGGGTCAGCCCCAGCATTTT. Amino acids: CASSVTGIGGQPQHF.

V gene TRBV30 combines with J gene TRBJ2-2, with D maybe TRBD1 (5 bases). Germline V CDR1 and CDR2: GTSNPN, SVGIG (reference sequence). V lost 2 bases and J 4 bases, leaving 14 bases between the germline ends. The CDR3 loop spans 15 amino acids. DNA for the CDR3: TGTGCCTGGAGTTGGGGCAGTGGATCCACCGGGGAGCTGTTTTTT. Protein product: CAWSWGSGSTGELFF.

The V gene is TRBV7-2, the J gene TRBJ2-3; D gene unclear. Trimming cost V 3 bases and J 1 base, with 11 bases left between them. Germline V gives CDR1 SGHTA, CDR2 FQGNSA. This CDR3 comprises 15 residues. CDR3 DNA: TGTGCCAGCAGCTTCGGGCAGCGCCGCACAGATACGCAGTATTTT. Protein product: CASSFGQRRTDTQYF.

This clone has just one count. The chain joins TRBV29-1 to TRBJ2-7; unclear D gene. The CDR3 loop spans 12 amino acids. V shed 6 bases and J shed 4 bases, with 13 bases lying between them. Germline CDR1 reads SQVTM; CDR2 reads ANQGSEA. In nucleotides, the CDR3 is TGCAGCGTATTATACGGTGCATACGAGCAGTACTTC. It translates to CSVLYGAYEQYF.

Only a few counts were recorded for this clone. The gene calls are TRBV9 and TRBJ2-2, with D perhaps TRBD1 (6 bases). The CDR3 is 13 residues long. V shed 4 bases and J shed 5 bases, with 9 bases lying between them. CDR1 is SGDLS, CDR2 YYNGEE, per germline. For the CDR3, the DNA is TGTGCCAGCAGCAAACAGGGTACCGGGGAGCTGTTTTTT. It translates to CASSKQGTGELFF. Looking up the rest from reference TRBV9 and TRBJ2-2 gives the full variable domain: DSGVTQTPKHLITATGQRVTLRCSPRSGDLSVYWYQQSLDQGLQFLIQYYNGEERAKGNILERFSAQQFPDLHSELNLSSLELGDSALYFCASSKQGTGELFFGEGSRLTVL.

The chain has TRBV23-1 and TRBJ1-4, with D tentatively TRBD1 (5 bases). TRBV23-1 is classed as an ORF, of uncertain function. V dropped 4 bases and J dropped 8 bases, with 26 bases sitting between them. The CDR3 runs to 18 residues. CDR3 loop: CASSPSIESRGEGEKLFF. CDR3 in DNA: TGCGCCAGCAGTCCTTCGATCGAAAGCCGGGGCGAAGGAGAAAAACTGTTTTTT.

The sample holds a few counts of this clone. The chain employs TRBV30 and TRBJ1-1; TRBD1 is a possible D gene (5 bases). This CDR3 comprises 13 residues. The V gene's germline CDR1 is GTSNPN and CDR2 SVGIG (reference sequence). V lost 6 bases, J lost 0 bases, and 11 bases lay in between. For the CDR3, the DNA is TGTGCCTGTCGACAGCAACTGAACACTGAAGCTTTCTTT. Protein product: CACRQQLNTEAFF.

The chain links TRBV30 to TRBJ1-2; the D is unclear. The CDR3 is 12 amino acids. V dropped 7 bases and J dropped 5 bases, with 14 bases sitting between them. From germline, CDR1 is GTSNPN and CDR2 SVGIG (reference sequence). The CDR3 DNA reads TGTGCCTTGGGCCGGGATAGGTATGGCTACACCTTC. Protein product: CALGRDRYGYTF.

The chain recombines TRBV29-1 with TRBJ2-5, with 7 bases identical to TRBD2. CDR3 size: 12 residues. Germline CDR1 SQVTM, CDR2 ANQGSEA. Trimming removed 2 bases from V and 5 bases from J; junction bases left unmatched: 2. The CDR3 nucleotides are TGCAGCGTTGAATGGGAGGGGGAGACCCAGTACTTC. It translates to CSVEWEGETQYF.

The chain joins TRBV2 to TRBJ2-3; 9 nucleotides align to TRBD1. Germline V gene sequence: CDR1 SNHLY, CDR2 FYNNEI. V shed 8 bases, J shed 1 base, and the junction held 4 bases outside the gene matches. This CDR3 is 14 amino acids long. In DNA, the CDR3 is TGTGCCAGCGACCGGGACAGGGGCACAGATACGCAGTATTTT. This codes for CASDRDRGTDTQYF.

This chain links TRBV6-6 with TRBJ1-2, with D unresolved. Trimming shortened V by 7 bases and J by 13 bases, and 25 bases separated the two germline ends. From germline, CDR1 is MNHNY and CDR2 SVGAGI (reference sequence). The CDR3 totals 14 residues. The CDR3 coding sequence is TGTGCCAGCAATGACCCATTTGGGTCTCTCTCCCCCACCTTC. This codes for CASNDPFGSLSPTF.

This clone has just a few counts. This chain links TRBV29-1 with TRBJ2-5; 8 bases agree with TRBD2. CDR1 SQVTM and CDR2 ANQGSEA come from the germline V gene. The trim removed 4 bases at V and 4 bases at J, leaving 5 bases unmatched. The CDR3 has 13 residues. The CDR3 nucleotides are TGCAGCGTTGTAAGCGGGGGACGAGAGACCCAGTACTTC. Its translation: CSVVSGGRETQYF. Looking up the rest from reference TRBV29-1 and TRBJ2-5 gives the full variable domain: SAVISQKPSRDICQRGTSLTIQCQVDSQVTMMFWYRQQPGQSLTLIATANQGSEATYESGFVIDKFPISRPNLTFSTLTVSNMSPEDSSIYLCSVVSGGRETQYFGPGTRLLVL.